A single sample is the source of the 19 T cell receptor beta chains below, sequenced in a study of T cells in narcolepsy. Profiled with immunoSEQ multiplex PCR; TCRdb holds only in-frame clones, not every one. Among about 34,000 clones listed, more than 75% were seen once. The sample comprised memory (CD45RA-) CD4+ T cells from blood. The receptors stem from a human donor in good health.

The rearrangement links TRBV9 to TRBJ2-5; 12 bases map to TRBD2. The J call may not be correct, given that the DNA end is closer to TRBJ2-7. The CDR3 runs 15 residues. Germline CDR1 is SGDLS and CDR2 is YYNGEE. DNA of the CDR3: TGTGCCAGCAGCCCCGGACTAGCGGGAACCTACGAGCAGTACTTC. Protein sequence: CASSPGLAGTYEQYF.

The chain carries TRBV11-2 and TRBJ2-5; D might be TRBD1 (6 bases). The V gene lost 5 bases and the J gene lost 2 bases, with 15 bases spanning the gap. Germline assignment: CDR1 SGHAT and CDR2 FQNNGV. This CDR3 has 15 amino acids. The CDR3 here is CASSHGGQKQETQYF. The CDR3 DNA sequence: TGTGCCAGCAGCCATGGGGGCCAGAAACAAGAGACCCAGTACTTC.

This chain uses TRBV9 with TRBJ1-1; the D is unclear. Germline assignment: CDR1 SGDLS and CDR2 YYNGEE. V lost 0 bases and J 6 bases, leaving 15 bases between the germline ends. There are 15 residues in the CDR3. CDR3 loop: CASSVGVVGSAEAFF. The CDR3 region has the DNA TGTGCCAGCAGCGTAGGGGTCGTGGGATCCGCTGAAGCTTTCTTT.

The rearrangement joins TRBV5-4 to TRBJ2-1; perhaps TRBD1 as D (6 bases). This CDR3 spans 17 amino acids. Germline V gene data show CDR1 as SGHNT and CDR2 as YYREEE (reference sequence). Trimming pared 1 base from V and 0 bases from J, leaving 14 bases between. The CDR3 reads CASSLTRTASSYNEQFF. CDR3 in DNA: TGTGCCAGCAGCTTGACAAGGACAGCAAGCTCCTACAATGAGCAGTTCTTC.

In its sample, this clone was seen once. The rearrangement links TRBV20-1 to TRBJ2-1; D gene unclear. The CDR3 is 11 residues long. Germline V lookup: CDR1 DFQATT, CDR2 SNEGSKA (reference sequence). The V gene lost 1 base and the J gene lost 6 bases, with 4 bases spanning the gap. The CDR3 is CSARVGNEQFF. CDR3 in DNA: TGCAGTGCTAGAGTGGGCAATGAGCAGTTCTTC.

V gene TRBV6-5 combines with J gene TRBJ1-5; no clear D. The CDR3 length is 13 residues. The germline V gene has CDR1 MNHEY and CDR2 SVGAGI. Trimming removed 4 bases from V and 5 bases from J, with 9 bases in between. The CDR3 nucleotides are TGTGCCAGCAGTTCCCAGGTAGATCAGCCCCAGCATTTT. Translation: CASSSQVDQPQHF.

V is TRBV6-5 and J is TRBJ2-7, with D perhaps matching TRBD1 (5 bases). Per the germline V gene, CDR1 is MNHEY and CDR2 is SVGAGI. CDR3 length equals 15 residues. Trimming shortened V by 0 bases and J by 2 bases, and 11 bases separated the two germline ends. CDR3 protein: CASSYSGHAAYEQYF. The CDR3 region has the DNA TGTGCCAGCAGTTACTCTGGACATGCCGCCTACGAGCAGTACTTC.

The chain couples TRBV6-5 to TRBJ1-1; D gene uncertain. This CDR3 has 15 residues. Trimming cost V 2 bases and J 4 bases, with 14 bases left between them. Per the germline V gene, CDR1 is MNHEY and CDR2 is SVGAGI. The CDR3 region has the DNA TGTGCCAGCAGTTACGTCGGGCGGGGAAGCACTGAAGCTTTCTTT. As protein: CASSYVGRGSTEAFF.

The J gene is TRBJ1-6, the V gene TRBV5-4; 9 bases match TRBD1. This CDR3 is 17 amino acids long. Trimming cost V 4 bases and J 0 bases; bases outside gene matches: 5. Germline V CDR1 and CDR2: SGHNT, YYREEE (reference sequence). Written as DNA, the CDR3 is TGTGCCAGCAGCGAGGGACAGGGAAGCTCCTATAATTCACCCCTCCACTTT. Protein sequence: CASSEGQGSSYNSPLHF.

This clone was counted a few times. CDR3 sequence (DNA): TGTGCCTGGGAAGCCTCTGGAAACACCATATATTTT. This encodes CAWEASGNTIYF. This sequence joins TRBV30 and TRBJ1-3; D gene ambiguous. Germline V gene data show CDR1 as GTSNPN and CDR2 as SVGIG (reference sequence). The germline V and J ends were trimmed by 5 bases and 0 bases, with 5 bases remaining between them. The CDR3 is 12 amino acids. The complete variable domain, with remaining parts taken from reference TRBV30 and TRBJ1-3, reads SQTIHQWPATLVQPVGSPLSLECTVEGTSNPNLYWYRQAAGRGLQLLFYSVGIGQISSEVPQNLSASRPQDRQFILSSKKLLLSDSGFYLCAWEASGNTIYFGEGSWLTVV.

V gene TRBV12-5 combines with J gene TRBJ2-1; D perhaps matches TRBD2 (5 bases). The length of the CDR3 is 13 residues. CDR1 and CDR2 (germline): LGHNT, FRNRAP. V was trimmed by 5 bases and J by 8 bases, leaving 13 bases between them. This CDR3 reads CASGQSIGDEQFF. CDR3 bases: TGTGCTAGTGGTCAATCGATCGGGGATGAGCAGTTCTTC.

The chain carries TRBV7-8 and TRBJ1-2; no clear D gene. Germline V gene sequence: CDR1 SGHVS, CDR2 FQNEAQ. Trimming left V 5 bases short and J 8 bases short, with 21 bases between. This CDR3 spans 15 amino acids. CDR3 DNA sequence: TGTGCCAGCAGCCTGCAACGACTCTCGGTGGAAGGCTACACCTTC. Amino acid sequence: CASSLQRLSVEGYTF.

The V and J genes are TRBV6-5 and TRBJ2-7; the D gene is possibly TRBD1 (7 bases). The length of the CDR3 is 13 residues. V gave up 7 bases and J gave up 5 bases, with 15 bases separating them. Germline CDR1 reads MNHEY; CDR2 reads SVGAGI. In DNA form, the CDR3 reads TGTGCCAGCACTTTGACAGGGAGGAACGAGCAGTACTTC. This translates into CASTLTGRNEQYF.

In DNA, the CDR3 is TGTGCCAGCAGCCCCCCTAGCGGGGGCAGCTCCTACAATGAGCAGTTCTTC. Protein product: CASSPPSGGSSYNEQFF. The V and J genes are TRBV7-9 and TRBJ2-1; 10 bases align to TRBD2. The germline gives CDR1 SEHNR, CDR2 FQNEAQ (reference sequence). Losses at the gene ends were 5 bases for V and 0 bases for J; bases not matched to a gene: 7. There are 17 residues in the CDR3.

In its sample, this clone was seen once. This chain connects TRBV5-4 to TRBJ1-5; no clear D gene. V lost 0 bases and J lost 2, with 6 bases in between. Germline V gives CDR1 SGHNT, CDR2 YYREEE (reference sequence). This CDR3 spans 14 amino acids. The CDR3 is CASSLGGGNQPQHF. The CDR3 bases are TGTGCCAGCAGCTTGGGGGGAGGCAATCAGCCCCAGCATTTT.

V and J are TRBV4-2 and TRBJ2-1, with a possible D match to TRBD2 (5 bases). This CDR3 has 14 residues. Trimming left V 5 bases short and J 8 bases short, with 16 bases between. The germline CDR1 and CDR2 sequences are LGHNA and YNFKEQ. The CDR3 is CASSNSQWEYEQFF. The CDR3 DNA reads as TGTGCCAGCAGCAACTCACAGTGGGAGTATGAGCAGTTCTTC.

The chain carries TRBV27 and TRBJ2-5, with D maybe TRBD1 (6 bases). This CDR3 is built from 13 residues. The germline gives CDR1 MNHEY, CDR2 SMNVEV (reference sequence). Trimming pared 6 bases from V and 4 bases from J, leaving 12 bases between. The CDR3 sequence is CASRKTGPETQYF. CDR3 nucleotides: TGTGCCAGCAGAAAAACAGGGCCAGAGACCCAGTACTTC.

The gene calls are TRBV19 and TRBJ1-5; tentative D call: TRBD1 (5 bases). The CDR3 sequence is 16 residues long. Germline-derived CDR1 and CDR2 are LNHDA and SQIVND (reference sequence). V was clipped by 7 bases and J by 5 bases, with 21 bases between them. CDR3 coding DNA: TGTGCCAGTAATACCGGGACCGCGAGGGGCCATCAGCCCCAGCATTTT. It codes for CASNTGTARGHQPQHF.

On this clone: A read error may account for a junction end that differs from germline. The CDR3 DNA sequence: TGTGCCAGCAGCCCGGCAGGGGTGATGGATGGCCACACCTTC. Encoded protein: CASSPAGVMDGHTF. This sequence joins TRBV6-1 and TRBJ1-2, with D possibly matching TRBD1 (6 bases). CDR1 is MNHNS, CDR2 SASEGT, per germline. The length of the CDR3 is 14 residues.